This TCR beta chain was recovered during a study of response to subunit inactivated influenza vaccine. One entry per CDR3 protein, called by TCRdb with MiXCR from the RT-PCR reads. The sample has about 530,000 distinct CDR3 sequences; over 10% are singletons. The CDR3 has 15 amino acids. V was shortened by 2 bases and J by 2 bases, with 12 bases between the two germline ends. The germline V gene has CDR1 SGHAT and CDR2 FQNNGV. This chain connects TRBV11-2 to TRBJ2-5; the D gene is possibly TRBD2 (5 bases). This material consisted of PBMCs from blood, taken 45 days after vaccination. The TCR comes from a man in his forties or fifties who received an inactivated influenza vaccine. This CDR3 is CASSLRLAEQETQYF. Here the CDR3 DNA reads TGTGCCAGCAGCTTACGTCTAGCCGAACAAGAGACCCAGTACTTC.